This TCR beta chain was retrieved from a study of blood T cell repertoires in COVID-19. Source study methods: Nucleated cell counts were estimated from reference gene primer amplification. Assay used: immunoSEQ multiplex PCR; TCRdb lists only in-frame clones, some missing. That table furnishes V, J and clone size, whereas the DNA furnished D and trimming. The data show around 300,000 clones, approximately 88% seen once. In assigning cohorts, the study relied on participant-reported clinical history. What the recovered Cohort 3 donors had was two negative PCRs, clearance, or symptom resolution. The V gene end was trimmed by 7 bases and the J gene end by 5 bases; junction bases not matched to a gene: 7. This CDR3 has 13 residues. From germline, CDR1 is LNHDA and CDR2 SQIVND (reference sequence).

The sample was PBMCs or T cells enriched from blood (not recorded which). The J gene is TRBJ2-5, the V gene TRBV19; 7 bases match TRBD2. This receptor was obtained from a middle-aged woman who had recovered from COVID-19. CDR3 sequence (DNA): TGTGCCAGTACCCCTAGCGGAGCTGAGACCCAGTACTTC. Translated: CASTPSGAETQYF.